This TCR beta chain emerged from a study of shared clonotypes between healthy human individuals. Germline values: CDR1 SGHDT, CDR2 YYEEEE. The CDR3 length is 15 residues. Between the trimmed V and J ends, which lost 3 bases and 4 bases, there was a span of 14 bases. As concerns this clone: Its antigen is undetermined.

TCRdb's table, derived via immunoSEQ multiplex PCR, lists solely in-frame clones and lacks some. The top ten hold approximately 0.37% of the sample, which has around 2.5 million clones, 90% to 95% seen once. Study-level findings and limits: Large sequencing depth failed to make sorted-subset sequencing complete, rarefaction showed. Naive subsets tended to show greater estimated richness than memory subsets.

Material for sequencing was naive CD4+ T cells from PBMCs. Subset defined: CD45RA+ positively selected. This TCR derives from a man between 18 and 29 years old in good health. Some clones in this sample may be carry-over from other donors' samples. The chain is built from TRBV5-6 and TRBJ1-5; a possible D gene is TRBD1 (6 bases). The DNA for the CDR3 is TGTGCCAGCAGCTCAGTACAGGGTGGGAATCAGCCCCAGCATTTT. Translation: CASSSVQGGNQPQHF.